This T cell receptor beta chain was profiled in a study of blood T cell repertoires in COVID-19. Study-level information: Some COVID-19 samples were acute and others convalescent; all came from the United States, Italy and Spain. T cells, B-cell-depleted T cells, or PBMCs supplied cDNA or gDNA.

CDR3 length: 13 residues. V gave up 2 bases and J gave up 6 bases, with 11 bases separating them. Original methodology: Using reference gene primer amplification, nucleated cell counts were estimated. TCRdb's copy holds only in-frame clones and misses some; the assay was immunoSEQ multiplex PCR. V, J and clone size derive from that table, while D and trimming were established from the DNA sequence. The sample records about 44,000 clones, about 90% being singletons. This TCR came from a human donor in a cohort sampled during active COVID-19. The chain employs TRBV12-3 or TRBV12-4 and TRBJ2-7, with D possibly being TRBD1 (7 bases). The sample comprised peripheral blood. The CDR3 loop is CASSLNRGGEQYF. The DNA for the CDR3 is TGTGCCAGCAGTTTAAACAGGGGAGGCGAGCAGTACTTC.